This is a list of T cell receptor beta chains from one sample in a study of blood T cell repertoires in COVID-19. Here immunoSEQ multiplex PCR was the method, and the copy in TCRdb shows in-frame clones only, minus some. The sample lists 230,000 or so clones; roughly four fifths were seen once. Sequencing input: peripheral blood. The source is a woman aged 80 or older with COVID-19, enrolled during active disease. CDR3s leave out the opening cysteine and the closing phenylalanine or tryptophan. Fields, in order: V gene, CDR3 protein.

TRBV6-9 ASTKGGRGAGFQETQY
TRBV19 ASTRQVYGANVLT
TRBV7-9 ASSLKQGDGNSPLH
TRBV4-1 ASSRSPGETSYNEQF
TRBV7-9 ASSLRRDSPSH
TRBV15 ATSRELTGIQETQY
TRBV6-1 ASSDSGTAYEQY
TRBV6-5 ASCREGRSGNTIY
TRBV27 ASSPYRERNTEAF
TRBV10-2 ASSPWEGDGYT
TRBV2 ASSTFRGSYGYT
TRBV5-1 ASSFQGNYGYT
TRBV2 ASRGQGGTGELF
TRBV7-8 ASSWGGKAYEQY
TRBV3-1/TRBV3-2 ASSHWDRGIDSPLH
TRBV6-1 ASSEVGNQPQH
TRBV10-1 ASSAAGDTGELF
TRBV10-3 ATQGGHRVTGNTIY
TRBV18 ASSPQEESTDTQY
TRBV28 ASSFAGSGANVLT
TRBV7-9 ASSLTVDNEQF
TRBV2 ASRVLAGTDTQY
TRBV2 ASSFDEKLF
TRBV9 ASSVEGAGNEKLF
TRBV10-3 AISDPGRGAKGNTIY
TRBV19 ASSPTKVNTEAF
TRBV11-2 ASSLLMGVSYNEQF
TRBV30 AWSVLGLEEEAF
TRBV2 ASSEQGSYGYT
TRBV20-1 SASAEASYEQY
TRBV29-1 SVERGTNYGYT
TRBV6-2/TRBV6-3 ASSYSLGLAGVDTQY
TRBV7-9 ASSGGLGETQY
TRBV4-1 ASSQGSAGQGAQGYT
TRBV20-1 SAVAGTEAF
TRBV18 ASSPPDGRTEAF
TRBV5-1 ASSFTGNGANVLT
TRBV28 ASSLRGTEAF
TRBV27 ASSPSGRALVTYNEQF
TRBV6-6 ASSYEAVEGAFPLH